Listed here is a single T cell receptor beta chain. This CDR3 region has 14 residues. The V end lost 3 bases, the J end lost 1 base, and 9 bases lay between the germline ends. Germline CDR1 and CDR2: LNHDA and SQIVND (reference sequence). The data originate from a study of OX40 agonist ivuxolimab in advanced cancers. The method was immunoSEQ multiplex PCR; TCRdb's version includes in-frame clones alone and lacks a portion of them. The sample consists of tens of thousands of clones, 85% to 90% of them appearing once. The material sequenced was CD4+ or CD8+ T cells sorted from blood, taken in a trial of the OX40 agonist ivuxolimab. The TCR comes from an adult with an advanced solid tumor such as melanoma, head and neck, liver or kidney cancer. This rearrangement joins TRBV19 to TRBJ1-1; no clear D. CDR3 in amino acids: CASSITGGNTEAFF. CDR3 bases: TGTGCCAGTAGTATCACTGGAGGGAACACTGAAGCTTTCTTT.